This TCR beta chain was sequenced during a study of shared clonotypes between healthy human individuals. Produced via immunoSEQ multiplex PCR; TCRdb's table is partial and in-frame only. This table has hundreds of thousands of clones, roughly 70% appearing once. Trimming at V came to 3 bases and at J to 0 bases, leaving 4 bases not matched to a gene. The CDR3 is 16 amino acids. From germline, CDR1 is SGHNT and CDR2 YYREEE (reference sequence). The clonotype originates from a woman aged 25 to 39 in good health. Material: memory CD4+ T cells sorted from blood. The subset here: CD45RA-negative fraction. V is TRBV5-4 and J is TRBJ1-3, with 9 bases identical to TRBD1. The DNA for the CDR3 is TGTGCCAGCAGCTCCCCGGGACAGGGCTCTGGAAACACCATATATTTT. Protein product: CASSSPGQGSGNTIYF.